The rows below give T cell receptor beta chains drawn from one sample of a study of T-cell memory formation after mild COVID-19. TCRdb reprocessed the 5' RACE reads with MiXCR, giving one entry per CDR3 protein. The sample holds around 50,000 distinct CDR3 sequences, roughly a quarter seen once. The sample taken for sequencing was PBMCs or a T cell subset sorted from them (not recorded which). These TCRs come from a man aged 18-30 years who had mild COVID-19 (a few samples of this study predate the infection). Cell type and time point are not known. Both conserved end residues are part of each CDR3. Fields, in order: clone size, V gene, CDR3 length, D gene, J gene, CDR3 DNA, CDR3 protein. A D gene is named only where the DNA matches it firmly. Rows give clone size only sometimes, using once, few, many, or a class for an expanded clone.

NA	TRBV6-5	13	NA	TRBJ2-3	TGTGCCAGCAGCCCGTCGGGATCAGATACGCAGTATTTT	CASSPSGSDTQYF
few	TRBV7-2	15	NA	TRBJ2-5	TGTGCCAGCAGTATAGCCGGGGGGCCGCAGGAGACCCAGTACTTC	CASSIAGGPQETQYF
NA	TRBV4-1	11	NA	TRBJ2-2	TGCGCCAGCAGCCAAGATTGGGAGCTGTTTTTT	CASSQDWELFF
NA	TRBV28	13	NA	TRBJ1-1	TGTGCCAGCAGTCTCGGTAGACGGACTGAAGCTTTCTTT	CASSLGRRTEAFF
once	TRBV7-9	17	TRBD1	TRBJ2-5	TGTGCCAGCAGCTTACAAGCCGGGACAGGGGGCCAAGAGACCCAGTACTTC	CASSLQAGTGGQETQYF
few	TRBV7-2	17	TRBD2	TRBJ2-5	TGTGCCAGCAGCTTGATAGGGGCGTTTAGCGGGGGCCAGACCCAGTACTTC	CASSLIGAFSGGQTQYF
few	TRBV6-4	14	TRBD1	TRBJ2-2	TGTGCCAGCAGTGAGACAGGGGAGACCGGGGAGCTGTTTTTT	CASSETGETGELFF
NA	TRBV4-1	15	NA	TRBJ1-4	TGCGCCAGCAGCAGCTTGGAACAGTATAATGAAAAACTGTTTTTT	CASSSLEQYNEKLFF
few	TRBV7-6	18	NA	TRBJ2-5	TGTGCCAGCAGCTTAGAATCCCTAGAGTGGAGAGACCAAGAGACCCAGTACTTC	CASSLESLEWRDQETQYF
few	TRBV7-9	13	NA	TRBJ2-7	TGTGCCAGCAGCGCCGGGCCCCGGGACGAGCAGTACTTC	CASSAGPRDEQYF
few	TRBV12-3/TRBV12-4	11	NA	TRBJ2-7	TGTGCCAGCAGCTGGCACTACGAGCAGTACTTC	CASSWHYEQYF
NA	TRBV29-1	14	NA	TRBJ1-1	TGCAGCGTTGAAGAAACAGTCCCGCGAACTGAAGCTTTCTTT	CSVEETVPRTEAFF
once	TRBV2	14	NA	TRBJ1-6	TGTGCCAGCGGGCCTATAGAGGGGTATTCACCCCTCCACTTT	CASGPIEGYSPLHF
few	TRBV20-1	14	NA	TRBJ2-7	TGCAGTGCTAGAGCTAGTAGGCAGAAGTACGAGCAGTACTTC	CSARASRQKYEQYF
NA	TRBV7-9	16	TRBD1	TRBJ2-3	TGTGCCAGCAGCTTTGGTGACAGGGGATCCACAGATACGCAGTATTTT	CASSFGDRGSTDTQYF
few	TRBV9	13	NA	TRBJ2-5	TGTGCCAGCGGAGGAGGGACCCGGGAGACCCAGTACTTC	CASGGGTRETQYF
NA	TRBV5-1	16	NA	TRBJ2-2	TGCGCCAGCAGCTTGGATGGCCGGGGGTTGACCGGGGAGCTGTTTTTT	CASSLDGRGLTGELFF
few	TRBV2	14	TRBD2	TRBJ2-7	TGTGCCACCGGGACTAGCGGGGTTACCTACGAGCAGTACTTC	CATGTSGVTYEQYF
NA	TRBV5-1	18	NA	TRBJ2-6	TGCGCCAGCAGCCAGAGGACAGCACTAAGCTCTGGGGCCAACGTCCTGACTTTC	CASSQRTALSSGANVLTF
NA	TRBV15	16	TRBD1	TRBJ1-5	TGTGCCACCAGCAGAGATTTGGAGACAGGGGGCTTTCCCCAGCATTTT	CATSRDLETGGFPQHF
few	TRBV7-9	16	NA	TRBJ2-1	TGTGCCAGCAGCTTAGTGGGGACCGGCTCCTACAATGAGCAGTTCTTC	CASSLVGTGSYNEQFF
NA	TRBV29-1	10	NA	TRBJ2-1	TGCAGCGTTGTTAGGGATGAGCAGTTCTTC	CSVVRDEQFF
few	TRBV5-1	13	TRBD2	TRBJ2-1	TGCGCCAGCAGCAGCGGGGGGTACAATGAGCAGTTCTTC	CASSSGGYNEQFF
NA	TRBV9	15	TRBD2	TRBJ2-1	TGTGCCAGCAGCGGCTCTAGCGGGGCCGCGCTTGAGCAGTTCTTC	CASSGSSGAALEQFF
many	TRBV2	15	TRBD2	TRBJ2-2	TGTGCCAGCAGTATTAGCGGGGACTCTCCCGGGGAGCTGTTTTTT	CASSISGDSPGELFF
NA	TRBV29-1	13	TRBD1	TRBJ2-2	TGCAGCGGTGGACAGGGGGACACCGGGGAGCTGTTTTTT	CSGGQGDTGELFF
few	TRBV20-1	14	NA	TRBJ1-1	TGCAGTGCTAGGGAGGGCCCCGGGGACACTGAAGCTTTCTTT	CSAREGPGDTEAFF
NA	TRBV5-4	12	NA	TRBJ1-2	TGTGCCAGCGGGAGTTCAAGTCGCGGCTACACCTTC	CASGSSSRGYTF
NA	TRBV19	14	TRBD2	TRBJ2-1	TGTGCCAGTATGACCGGGGGGATCGGCAATGAGCAGTTCTTC	CASMTGGIGNEQFF
NA	TRBV6-5	16	TRBD1	TRBJ2-1	TGTGCCAGCAGCCAAAGCCAGGGACAGCCACACAATGAGCAGTTCTTC	CASSQSQGQPHNEQFF
NA	TRBV12-3/TRBV12-4	16	NA	TRBJ1-5	TGTGCCAGCAGTTATAGCCCCGCAGGGTTGAGTCAGCCCCAGCATTTT	CASSYSPAGLSQPQHF
NA	TRBV9	13	NA	TRBJ2-3	TGTGCCAGCAGCTCCGAAAGGCCAGATACGCAGTATTTT	CASSSERPDTQYF
few	TRBV3-1	16	NA	TRBJ2-1	TGTGCCAGCAGCCAAGATCTGGGGACCGTCTACAATGAGCAGTTCTTC	CASSQDLGTVYNEQFF
few	TRBV20-1	14	NA	TRBJ2-7	TGCAGTGCTAGGACTCAGCGGAGCTCCTACGAGCAGTACTTC	CSARTQRSSYEQYF
NA	TRBV20-1	11	NA	TRBJ2-2	TGCAGTGCTAGAGAAGCCGGGGAGCTGTTTTTT	CSAREAGELFF
NA	TRBV20-1	15	TRBD1	TRBJ2-1	TGCAGTGCTAGTCGAATACGGACAGGGGGCAGTGAGCAGTTCTTC	CSASRIRTGGSEQFF
few	TRBV4-2	17	NA	TRBJ2-7	TGTGCCAGCAGCCAACCTCTTAGTCGGGCCGTTCCCTACGAGCAGTACTTC	CASSQPLSRAVPYEQYF
many	TRBV12-3/TRBV12-4	14	TRBD2	TRBJ2-1	TGTGCCAGCAGGGTATCCGGGGGGGCGAATGAGCAGTTCTTC	CASRVSGGANEQFF
NA	TRBV4-1	15	TRBD2	TRBJ2-1	TGCGCCAGCAGCCCCTGGAGCGGGGGCCCCAATGAGCAGTTCTTC	CASSPWSGGPNEQFF
NA	TRBV11-2	13	NA	TRBJ1-1	TGTGCCAGCAGCTTAGAACCGAACACTGAAGCTTTCTTT	CASSLEPNTEAFF
few	TRBV5-1	14	NA	TRBJ1-1	TGCGCCAGCAGCTTGGGGGGGGACAAAACTGAAGCTTTCTTT	CASSLGGDKTEAFF
few	TRBV7-9	14	NA	TRBJ1-6	TGTGCCAGCAGCCCAAGCATGCAAAGCCTTCCCCTCCACTTT	CASSPSMQSLPLHF
NA	TRBV9	14	NA	TRBJ2-1	TGTGCCAGCAGCCCGCGGACAGATACCAATGAGCAGTTCTTC	CASSPRTDTNEQFF
few	TRBV10-3	14	TRBD2	TRBJ2-1	TGTGCCATTACTAGCGGGGGGGCCCAGGATGAGCAGTTCTTC	CAITSGGAQDEQFF
NA	TRBV27	15	NA	TRBJ2-1	TGTGCCAGCAGTCCGTTCGGGGGATCCTACAATGAGCAGTTCTTC	CASSPFGGSYNEQFF
many	TRBV7-9	15	TRBD2	TRBJ2-1	TGTGCCAGCAGCGCCACTAGCGGGGGGCCCAATGAGCAGTTCTTC	CASSATSGGPNEQFF
NA	TRBV4-2	15	NA	TRBJ2-5	TGTGCCAGCAGCCAATTCGATCAGGGCGAAGAGACCCAGTACTTC	CASSQFDQGEETQYF
NA	TRBV6-2/TRBV6-3	18	NA	TRBJ2-2	TGTGCCAGCAGTCCCCGGAGGGTAGAGGGGGCGCGGACCGGGGAGCTGTTTTTT	CASSPRRVEGARTGELFF
NA	TRBV5-5	14	NA	TRBJ2-2	TGTGCCAGCAGCTTGCCCGGACGGGTCGGGGAGCTGTTTTTT	CASSLPGRVGELFF
few	TRBV29-1	15	NA	TRBJ1-1	TGCAGCGTTGATTCCGCAGTCTTTAAGAACACTGAAGCTTTCTTT	CSVDSAVFKNTEAFF
NA	TRBV4-3	15	NA	TRBJ2-1	TGCGCCAGCAGCCAAGATAGAGTCGGCTACGATGAGCAGTTCTTC	CASSQDRVGYDEQFF
few	TRBV9	13	NA	TRBJ2-7	TGTGCCAGCGGGCAAGGGGACCCCGTCGAGCAGTACTTC	CASGQGDPVEQYF
NA	TRBV5-5	15	NA	TRBJ2-2	TGTGCCAGCAGCTTGGAAGCCTTGAACACCGGGGAGCTGTTTTTT	CASSLEALNTGELFF
NA	TRBV7-9	13	NA	TRBJ1-1	TGTGCCAGCAGCCGAGGCCGGGTCCCTGAAGCTTTCTTT	CASSRGRVPEAFF
NA	TRBV20-1	13	NA	TRBJ1-2	TGCAGTGCTGGGAGACTAAGGCCTTATGGCTACACCTTC	CSAGRLRPYGYTF